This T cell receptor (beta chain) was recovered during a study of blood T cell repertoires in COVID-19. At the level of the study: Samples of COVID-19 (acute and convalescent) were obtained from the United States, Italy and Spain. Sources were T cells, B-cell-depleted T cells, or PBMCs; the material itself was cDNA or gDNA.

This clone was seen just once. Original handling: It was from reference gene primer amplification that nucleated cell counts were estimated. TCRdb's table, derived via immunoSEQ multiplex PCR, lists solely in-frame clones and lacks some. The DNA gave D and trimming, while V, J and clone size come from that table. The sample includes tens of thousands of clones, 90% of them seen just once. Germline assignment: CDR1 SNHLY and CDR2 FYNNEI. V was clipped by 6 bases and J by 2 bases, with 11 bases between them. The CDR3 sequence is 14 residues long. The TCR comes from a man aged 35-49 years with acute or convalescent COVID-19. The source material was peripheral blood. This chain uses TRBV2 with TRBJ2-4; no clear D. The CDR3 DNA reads TGTGCCAGCAGACCCCTGGCAACCAAAAACATTCAGTACTTC. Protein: CASRPLATKNIQYF. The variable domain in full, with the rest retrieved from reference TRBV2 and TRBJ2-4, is EPEVTQTPSHQVTQMGQEVILRCVPISNHLYFYWYRQILGQKVEFLVSFYNNEISEKSEIFDDQFSVERPDGSNFTLKIRSTKLEDSAMYFCASRPLATKNIQYFGAGTRLSVL.